The rows below give T cell receptor beta chains drawn from one sample of a study of cytomegalovirus exposure and HLA in healthy donors. TCRdb's table, derived via immunoSEQ multiplex PCR, lists solely in-frame clones and lacks some. The repertoire has about 72,000 clones, approximately 78% of them found once; the top ten carry 6.5%. The material sequenced was PBMCs. The receptors shown here come from a human donor in good health. CDR3s include the opening cysteine and the closing phenylalanine or tryptophan. The D gene is left open where the match is weak. Only part of the rows carry a size: once, few, many, or a class if the clone is expanded.

clone_size j_call v_call d_call cdr3_nt cdr3_aa
. TRBJ1-1 TRBV23-1 . TGCGCCAGCAGTCAATTTGTTCCGGCGGGTCAGCGGAACACTGAAGCTTTCTTT CASSQFVPAGQRNTEAFF
. TRBJ1-6 TRBV19 . TGTGCCAGTAGTATAGGTCTCCAGGGTAATTCACCCCTCCACTTT CASSIGLQGNSPLHF
. TRBJ1-1 TRBV4-3 . TGCGCCAGCAGCCAAGATACAGGGTCCCACACTGAAGCTTTCTTT CASSQDTGSHTEAFF
. TRBJ1-2 TRBV5-1 . TGCGCCAGCAGCCCGTCAGGGTCCAACTATGGCTACACCTTC CASSPSGSNYGYTF
. TRBJ2-5 TRBV10-3 TRBD1 TGTGCCATCAGTCGGGACAGTAACCAAGAGACCCAGTACTTC CAISRDSNQETQYF
. TRBJ1-2 TRBV19 . TGTGCCAGTAAAGAGTACAGGACCTATGGCTACACCTTC CASKEYRTYGYTF
. TRBJ2-3 TRBV5-1 . TGCGCCAGCAGCCAAGGGGCCGGGGGGCGCAGGGATACGCAGTATTTT CASSQGAGGRRDTQYF
. TRBJ1-6 TRBV6-1 . TGTGCCAGCAGTGAAGAGCTCAGGGGAAGCTCCTATAATCCACCCCTCCACTTT CASSEELRGSSYNPPLHF
. TRBJ2-7 TRBV18 TRBD1 TGTGCCAGCTCACCACGTGGGACAGACTCCTACGAGCAGTACTTC CASSPRGTDSYEQYF
. TRBJ2-3 TRBV5-6 . TGTGCCAGCAGCTTGGGGTCGGGGTGGAGGGAGGATACGCAGTATTTT CASSLGSGWREDTQYF
. TRBJ1-1 TRBV15 TRBD1 TGTGCCACCAGCCCGGACAGGGGGAACACTGAAGCTTTCTTT CATSPDRGNTEAFF
. TRBJ1-1 TRBV5-1 . TGCGCCAGCAGCTTGCGTACCGGTGAAGCTTTCTTT CASSLRTGEAFF
few TRBJ2-3 TRBV5-4 . TGTGCCAGCAGCAGGACTCACACAGATACGCAGTATTTT CASSRTHTDTQYF
. TRBJ2-3 TRBV6-4 TRBD2 TGTGCCAGCAGTGAAACTAGCGGGGGCGGTTCGGATACGCAGTATTTT CASSETSGGGSDTQYF
. TRBJ2-1 TRBV7-2 . TGTGCCAGCAGCGGTAGCGGATACAATGAGCAGTTCTTC CASSGSGYNEQFF
. TRBJ1-1 TRBV2 . TGTGCCAGCAGTGAAGGGACAGTGAACACTGAAGCTTTCTTT CASSEGTVNTEAFF
once TRBJ2-7 TRBV2 TRBD1 TGTGCCAGCAGAGGGGACAGGGGAATCTCCTACGAGCAGTACTTC CASRGDRGISYEQYF
. TRBJ2-2 TRBV11-1 TRBD1 TGTGCCAGCAGCTTAGACTTGGACAGGGTATTCACCGGGGAGCTGTTTTTT CASSLDLDRVFTGELFF
. TRBJ1-6 TRBV27 . TGTGCCAGCAGTTTAGCAGGGGCGAGTAATTCACCCCTCCACTTT CASSLAGASNSPLHF
. TRBJ2-5 TRBV11-2 TRBD1 TGTGCCAGCAGCCCCGGCCGCGGACAGGGGATGCGGACCCAGTACTTC CASSPGRGQGMRTQYF
. TRBJ1-6 TRBV7-3 TRBD1 TGTGCCAGCCAACCGGGACAGGGGTTTTCACCCCTCCACTTT CASQPGQGFSPLHF
. TRBJ1-1 TRBV5-3 TRBD1 TGTGCCAGAAGCTTGGTCCTACAGGGGGCAGGGATTGATAGGGGTGAAGCTTTCTTT CARSLVLQGAGIDRGEAFF
few TRBJ1-1 TRBV5-1 TRBD1 TGCGCCAGCAGCTCTCAAGACAGGGAGAACACTGAAGCTTTCTTT CASSSQDRENTEAFF
once TRBJ2-7 TRBV7-7 . TGTGCTAGCAGCTCCGGACAGCCCGGTAGCCGAGAGCAGTACTTC CASSSGQPGSREQYF
. TRBJ1-6 TRBV5-5 TRBD1 TGTGCCAGCAGCTCGTCCCCCGGGACAGGGAGTTCGTCCCTCCACTTT CASSSSPGTGSSSLHF
. TRBJ2-7 TRBV20-1 . TGCAGTGCTAGGCACACCTACGAGCAGTACTTC CSARHTYEQYF
. TRBJ2-7 TRBV19 TRBD2 TGTGCCAGTAGTAGCGGGGGGCTCTTGTCCTACGAGCAGTACTTC CASSSGGLLSYEQYF
. TRBJ1-2 TRBV5-1 TRBD1 TGCGCCAGCAGCATCGGGACAGGCGATAACTATGGCTACACCTTC CASSIGTGDNYGYTF
. TRBJ2-7 TRBV5-8 . TGTGCCAGCAGCTCCGTTTTTTACGAGCAGTACTTC CASSSVFYEQYF
. TRBJ2-2 TRBV4-1 TRBD1 TGCGCCAGCAGCCAAGTTACCCAGGGGGCGCGAACCGGGGAGCTGTTTTTT CASSQVTQGARTGELFF
. TRBJ1-5 TRBV12-5 . TGTGCTAGTGGTTTCGGGGGAGACAGCAATCAGCCCCAGCATTTT CASGFGGDSNQPQHF